This T cell receptor beta chain stems from a study of radiation and T cells in renal cell carcinoma. Overall study: Nephrectomy followed 15 Gy stereotactic body radiation by 4 weeks.

Regarding the study as a whole: In blood, top tumor clones expanded by 2 weeks, shrinking by 4.

Concerning this clone itself: The antigen is undetermined.

Libraries were prepared by immunoSEQ multiplex PCR; TCRdb keeps only in-frame clonotypes and omits some of them. The sample yields tens of thousands of clones, more than 60% seen once. The germline V and J ends were trimmed by 0 bases and 0 bases, with 12 bases remaining between them. Germline assignment: CDR1 SQVTM and CDR2 ANQGSEA. The CDR3 has 17 amino acids. Time point: baseline pretreatment blood. Treatment noted: 15 Gy SBRT to primary tumor, nephrectomy 4 weeks later. After SBRT, blood was collected at 2 and 4 weeks, plus baseline. Clear cell pathology was present in this patient's renal cell carcinoma.

The source of this sequence is a man in his 60s with renal cell carcinoma. The starting material was blood, obtained from a patient whose treatment included radiotherapy and nephrectomy. The rearrangement links TRBV29-1 to TRBJ1-6; no clear D. CDR3 nucleotide sequence: TGCAGCGTTGAAGAAATGATTTCCAGCTCCTATAATTCACCCCTCCACTTT. Its translation is CSVEEMISSSYNSPLHF.